The 32 T cell receptor beta chains reported below all come from one sample, sequenced in a study of OX40 agonist ivuxolimab in advanced cancers. The table came from immunoSEQ multiplex PCR; TCRdb's copy has only in-frame clones and leaves some out. Of about 67,000 clones detected, about 79% appear once; the ten largest clones hold roughly 2.6%. Sequencing used CD4+ or CD8+ T cells sorted from blood, obtained in a trial of the OX40 agonist ivuxolimab. The receptors stem from an adult with an advanced solid tumor such as melanoma, head and neck, liver or kidney cancer.

This chain connects TRBV5-6 to TRBJ2-5, with D unclear. Between the trimmed V and J ends, which lost 0 bases and 7 bases, there was a span of 16 bases. CDR3 length: 15 amino acids. Germline V gene sequence: CDR1 SGHDT, CDR2 YYEEEE. CDR3 bases: TGTGCCAGCAGCTTGGAAGGGCAGGCCTGGGGGACCCAGTACTTC. Protein product: CASSLEGQAWGTQYF.

This chain links TRBV5-1 with TRBJ1-6; 8 positions match TRBD1. V was pared by 3 bases and J by 10 bases, with 6 bases of the junction left unmatched. Germline assignment: CDR1 SGHRS and CDR2 YFSETQ. CDR3 length equals 14 residues. The CDR3 DNA follows: TGCGCCAGCAGCTCAGACAGGGGAAGCTCACCCCTCCACTTT. Protein: CASSSDRGSSPLHF.

V and J are TRBV18 and TRBJ1-5; no clear D gene. Deletions cut 2 bases from V and 7 bases from J, with 12 bases between. The CDR3 contains 14 residues. CDR1 is KGHSH, CDR2 LQKENI, per germline. CDR3 sequence (DNA): TGTGCCAGCTCACCAAGTGCAAAAGACCAGCCCCAGCATTTT. The encoded protein is CASSPSAKDQPQHF.

J is TRBJ1-2 and V is TRBV6-5; D unresolved. This CDR3 has 16 amino acids. The germline V gene has CDR1 MNHEY and CDR2 SVGAGI. V gave up 0 bases and J gave up 0 bases, with 11 bases separating them. Here the CDR3 reads CASSYSTTASNYGYTF. CDR3 nucleotides: TGTGCCAGCAGTTACTCGACGACGGCATCTAACTATGGCTACACCTTC.

This clone was found a few times. This chain links TRBV10-3 with TRBJ1-5; D call uncertain. Trimming took off 4 bases at V and 2 bases at J, with 9 bases between the two ends. Germline CDR1 is ENHRY and CDR2 is SYGVKD. This CDR3 contains 14 residues. DNA for the CDR3: TGTGCCATCAGTGTGGCAATTGGCAATCAGCCCCAGCATTTT. Its protein is CAISVAIGNQPQHF.

V and J are TRBV11-2 and TRBJ1-5, with a possible D match to TRBD1 (5 bases). Germline values: CDR1 SGHAT, CDR2 FQNNGV. The CDR3 sequence is 15 residues long. V lost 4 bases and J lost 0, with 10 bases in between. CDR3 DNA: TGTGCCAGCAGCTCCGGGGGGGATAGCAATCAGCCCCAGCATTTT. It yields the protein CASSSGGDSNQPQHF.

The chain carries TRBV5-1 and TRBJ1-2, with 11 positions matching TRBD1. The CDR3 is 19 amino acids. CDR1 SGHRS and CDR2 YFSETQ come from the germline V gene. The V segment lost 4 bases and the J segment 4 bases; nucleotides outside the gene matches: 18. CDR3 nucleotides: TGCGCCAGCAGCCCAGATAGAGGACAGGGGGCGGAGAACTTCTATGGCTACACCTTC. Translation: CASSPDRGQGAENFYGYTF.

The gene calls are TRBV28 and TRBJ1-2, with D possibly TRBD1 on 6 matching bases. Germline CDR1 reads MDHEN; CDR2 reads SYDVKM. Trimming cost V 8 bases and J 0 bases, with 13 bases left between them. The CDR3 loop spans 14 amino acids. CDR3 loop: CASVPGTTNYGYTF. CDR3 nucleotide sequence: TGTGCCAGCGTACCCGGGACAACTAACTATGGCTACACCTTC.

Turning to this clone: Germline and junction disagree at one end, which may indicate a read error. The CDR3 sequence is CASSYSQGKYGQYF. The CDR3, as DNA: TGTGCCAGCAGTTACTCTCAGGGGAAATACGGGCAGTACTTC. The chain links TRBV6-6 to TRBJ2-7; D is perhaps TRBD1 (6 bases). The CDR3 is made up of 14 amino acids. Germline V gene data show CDR1 as MNHNY and CDR2 as SVGAGI (reference sequence).

This clone has a handful of counts. The chain employs TRBV6-1 and TRBJ2-7; 8 nucleotides agree with TRBD2. This CDR3 is built from 14 residues. Germline V lookup: CDR1 MNHNS, CDR2 SASEGT. J was trimmed by 3 bases and V by 6 bases; bases with no gene match: 7. DNA for the CDR3: TGTGCCAGCAGCCTGCGGGGGGACGGCTACGAGCAGTACTTC. This codes for CASSLRGDGYEQYF.

The sample holds a few counts of this clone. CDR3 sequence (DNA): TGCGCCAGCATGGGACCATCGAACACCGGGGAGCTGTTTTTT. It specifies CASMGPSNTGELFF. This chain uses TRBV5-1 with TRBJ2-2, with D perhaps matching TRBD1 or TRBD2 (5 bases each). This CDR3 has 14 residues. Germline CDR1 reads SGHRS; CDR2 reads YFSETQ. V was shortened by 6 bases and J by 0 bases, with 9 bases between the two germline ends. The variable domain in full, with the rest retrieved from reference TRBV5-1 and TRBJ2-2, is KAGVTQTPRYLIKTRGQQVTLSCSPISGHRSVSWYQQTPGQGLQFLFEYFSETQRNKGNFPGRFSGRQFSNSRSEMNVSTLELGDSALYLCASMGPSNTGELFFGEGSRLTVL.

This clone is termed medium-sized. Relative to the germline gene, one junction end is altered; a read error may explain this. The gene calls are TRBV5-1 and TRBJ2-3, with TRBD1 as a possible D gene (6 bases). The CDR3 consists of 16 residues. Germline CDR1 reads SGHRS; CDR2 reads YFSETQ. The CDR3 spells CASRLETGSSTDTQYF. In nucleotides, the CDR3 is TGCGCCAGCAGATTGGAGACAGGCTCTAGCACAGATACGCAGTATTTT.

The chain is built from TRBV2 and TRBJ2-1, with 12 bases matching TRBD1. The J segment lost 14 bases and the V segment lost 10 bases, leaving 9 bases of the junction unmatched. The CDR3 has 12 amino acids. Germline V lookup: CDR1 SNHLY, CDR2 FYNNEI. CDR3 in amino acids: CATGTGGAGEFF. The CDR3 nucleotides read TGTGCCACCGGGACAGGGGGCGCGGGGGAGTTCTTC.

This clone was counted only a few times. The V gene is TRBV29-1, the J gene TRBJ2-5; 8 nucleotides line up with TRBD1. Trimming took 4 bases from V and 5 from J; bases not matched to a gene: 3. CDR3 size: 12 residues. In germline, CDR1 is SQVTM, CDR2 ANQGSEA. The CDR3, as DNA: TGCAGCGTTGGGACAGGGCTGGAGACCCAGTACTTC. This translates into CSVGTGLETQYF.

The chain links TRBV5-5 to TRBJ1-2; D is undetermined. The germline V gene has CDR1 SGHKS and CDR2 YYEKEE (reference sequence). V gave up 1 base and J gave up 0 bases, with 10 bases separating them. CDR3 length: 15 residues. The CDR3 is CASSLLRTPNYGYTF. CDR3 sequence (DNA): TGTGCCAGCAGCTTGTTAAGGACTCCTAACTATGGCTACACCTTC.

J is TRBJ1-1 and V is TRBV11-2, with TRBD1 matching over 9 bases. Germline CDR1 is SGHAT and CDR2 is FQNNGV. There are 17 residues in the CDR3. Trimming removed 6 bases from V and 0 bases from J; junction bases left unmatched: 11. CDR3 sequence (DNA): TGTGCCAGCAGTTACACCGGGACAGGGTGGATGAACACTGAAGCTTTCTTT. Protein sequence: CASSYTGTGWMNTEAFF.

The gene calls are TRBV6-4 and TRBJ2-1; D is perhaps TRBD1 (6 bases). V lost 4 bases and J 4 bases, leaving 14 bases between the germline ends. CDR3 size: 15 residues. Germline loops: CDR1 MRHNA, CDR2 SNTAGT. In DNA form, the CDR3 reads TGTGCCAGCAGTGTAGGAACAGGGAGATACAATGAGCAGTTCTTC. Translated, it gives CASSVGTGRYNEQFF.

V and J are TRBV6-6 and TRBJ2-5, with 7 positions matching TRBD1. V was pared by 5 bases and J by 4 bases, with 10 bases of the junction left unmatched. From germline, CDR1 is MNHNY and CDR2 SVGAGI (reference sequence). The CDR3 contains 15 residues. The CDR3 here is CASSLTTGAGETQYF. The CDR3 bases are TGTGCCAGCAGTCTTACTACAGGGGCGGGAGAGACCCAGTACTTC.

Comments on this clone: The sample holds other DNA sequences that translate to the same CDR3. V and J are TRBV19 and TRBJ2-7; a weak D match, TRBD2 (6 bases). Trimming left V 6 bases short and J 1 base short, with 19 bases between. CDR1 and CDR2 from the germline V gene are LNHDA and SQIVND (reference sequence). The CDR3 extends over 16 amino acids. CDR3 nucleotides: TGTGCCAGTAGAGCTACTGCGGGGTCTAGTTCCTACGAGCAGTACTTC. The encoded protein is CASRATAGSSSYEQYF. Supplemented by reference TRBV19 and TRBJ2-7, the full variable domain reads DGGITQSPKYLFRKEGQNVTLSCEQNLNHDAMYWYRQDPGQGLRLIYYSQIVNDFQKGDIAEGYSVSREKKESFPLTVTSAQKNPTAFYLCASRATAGSSSYEQYFGPGTRLTVT.

V usage is TRBV5-1 and J usage is TRBJ1-2; D call uncertain. There are 13 residues in the CDR3. In germline, CDR1 is SGHRS, CDR2 YFSETQ. The V gene lost 1 base and the J gene lost 1 base, with 5 bases spanning the gap. CDR3 DNA: TGCGCCAGCAGCTTGCAGGATAACTATGGCTACACCTTC. Its translation: CASSLQDNYGYTF.

The DNA for the CDR3 is TGTGCCAGCAGTACGGGGGGTTTCTATGGCTACACCTTC. Translation: CASSTGGFYGYTF. The rearrangement uses TRBV6-5 and TRBJ1-2; a weak D match, TRBD1 (5 bases). The CDR3 totals 13 residues. The V end lost 5 bases, the J end lost 4 bases, and 11 bases lay between the germline ends. Germline CDR1 is MNHEY and CDR2 is SVGAGI.

The chain recombines TRBV12-5 with TRBJ2-7; D is perhaps TRBD1 (5 bases). The CDR3 has 15 amino acids. V was shortened by 0 bases and J by 2 bases, with 11 bases between the two germline ends. Germline loops: CDR1 LGHNT, CDR2 FRNRAP. DNA for the CDR3: TGTGCTAGTGGTTTGGTCCTTTCACAGGCCTACGAGCAGTACTTC. This translates into CASGLVLSQAYEQYF.

This clone came up a few times. The chain joins TRBV5-1 to TRBJ1-1; D not resolved. V gave up 1 base and J gave up 1 base, with 8 bases separating them. There are 14 residues in the CDR3. Germline CDR1 is SGHRS and CDR2 is YFSETQ. The CDR3 protein is CASSLSSSNTEAFF. In DNA, the CDR3 is TGCGCCAGCAGCTTGTCCAGCTCGAACACTGAAGCTTTCTTT.

The chain combines TRBV7-2 with TRBJ1-1, with a tentative D call TRBD1 (5 bases). The germline V gene encodes CDR1 SGHTA and CDR2 FQGNSA. V lost 5 bases and J 0 bases, leaving 19 bases between the germline ends. This CDR3 contains 17 residues. In DNA, the CDR3 is TGTGCCAGCAGCGGAGGGGTCTGGTTAACTCTGAACACTGAAGCTTTCTTT. Its protein is CASSGGVWLTLNTEAFF.

The V and J genes are TRBV6-5 and TRBJ2-7, with 7 nucleotides matching TRBD1. This CDR3 spans 13 amino acids. J gave up 4 bases and V 5 bases, and 5 bases lay outside the gene matches. CDR1 is MNHEY, CDR2 SVGAGI, per germline. The CDR3 here is CASSRGQAYEQYF. The CDR3 coding sequence is TGTGCCAGCAGTCGTGGACAGGCTTACGAGCAGTACTTC.

This clone was seen more than once but under ten times. The rearrangement links TRBV5-1 to TRBJ2-7; the D gene is possibly TRBD1 (5 bases). CDR3 length: 15 amino acids. Germline V gene data show CDR1 as SGHRS and CDR2 as YFSETQ. V lost 5 bases and J 2 bases, leaving 17 bases between the germline ends. CDR3 region: CASSIGPTVAYEQYF. The CDR3, as DNA: TGCGCCAGCAGTATTGGTCCGACAGTTGCCTACGAGCAGTACTTC.

The genes are TRBV6-5 and TRBJ1-4; TRBD1 matches at 10 bases. Germline assignment: CDR1 MNHEY and CDR2 SVGAGI. Germline trimming cut 6 bases from V and 8 bases from J; bases unmatched to any gene: 9. The CDR3 contains 15 residues. The CDR3 is CASSDTGTGVEKLFF. DNA for the CDR3: TGTGCCAGCAGCGATACCGGGACAGGGGTGGAAAAACTGTTTTTT.

A remark on this clone: The sample carries other DNA sequences with the same CDR3. V usage is TRBV9 and J usage is TRBJ1-1, with TRBD1 matching 7 bases. Germline lookup yields CDR1 SGDLS and CDR2 YYNGEE. Trimming removed 2 bases from V and 0 bases from J; junction bases left unmatched: 1. The CDR3 has 14 residues. CDR3 protein: CASSVGQVNTEAFF. CDR3 sequence (DNA): TGTGCCAGCAGCGTTGGACAGGTGAACACTGAAGCTTTCTTT.

The V gene is TRBV5-8, the J gene TRBJ1-5, with 7 bases aligning to TRBD1. The CDR3 extends over 16 amino acids. Losses at the gene ends were 4 bases for V and 0 bases for J; bases not matched to a gene: 7. Germline CDR1 reads SGHTS; CDR2 reads YDEGEE. This CDR3 reads CASSPWGQSSNQPQHF. The CDR3 DNA is TGTGCCAGCAGCCCATGGGGACAGTCTAGCAATCAGCCCCAGCATTTT.

V usage is TRBV6-1 and J usage is TRBJ2-7, with D tentatively TRBD1 or TRBD2 (6 bases each). V lost 6 bases to trimming and J lost 6 bases, with 21 bases between them. There are 15 residues in the CDR3. From germline, CDR1 is MNHNS and CDR2 SASEGT. CDR3 bases: TGTGCCAGCAGCGACGGGGGCGCCACCCCAGGCGAGCAGTACTTC. Translated: CASSDGGATPGEQYF.

This chain uses TRBV5-1 with TRBJ1-1; 8 positions match TRBD1. V trimming: 0 bases; J trimming: 4 bases; junction bases outside the gene matches: 8. Per the germline V gene, CDR1 is SGHRS and CDR2 is YFSETQ. This CDR3 spans 16 amino acids. The CDR3 sequence: CASSLGHRGLGTEAFF. Here the CDR3 DNA reads TGCGCCAGCAGCTTGGGTCACAGGGGGTTGGGCACTGAAGCTTTCTTT.

The J gene is TRBJ1-5, the V gene TRBV2, with 9 nucleotides matching TRBD1. This CDR3 has 14 amino acids. The trim removed 6 bases at V and 7 bases at J, leaving 7 bases unmatched. Germline CDR1 is SNHLY and CDR2 is FYNNEI. CDR3 in amino acids: CASSLGQGEQPQHF. The CDR3 bases are TGTGCCAGCAGCCTGGGACAGGGCGAGCAGCCCCAGCATTTT.